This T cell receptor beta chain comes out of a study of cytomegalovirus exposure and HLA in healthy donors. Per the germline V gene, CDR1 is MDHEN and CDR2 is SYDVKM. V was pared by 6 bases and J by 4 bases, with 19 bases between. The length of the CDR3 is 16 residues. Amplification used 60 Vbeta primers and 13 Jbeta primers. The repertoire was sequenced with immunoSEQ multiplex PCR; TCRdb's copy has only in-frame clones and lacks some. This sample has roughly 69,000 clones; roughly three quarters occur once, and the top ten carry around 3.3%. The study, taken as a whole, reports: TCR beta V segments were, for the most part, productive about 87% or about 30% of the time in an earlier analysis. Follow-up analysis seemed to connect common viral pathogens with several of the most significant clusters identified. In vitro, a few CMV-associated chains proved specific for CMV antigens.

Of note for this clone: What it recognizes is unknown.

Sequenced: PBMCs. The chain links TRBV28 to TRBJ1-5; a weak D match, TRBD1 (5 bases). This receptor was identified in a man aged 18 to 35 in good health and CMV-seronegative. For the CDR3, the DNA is TGTGCCAGCAGATTCGACAGCTTAGGCTCTAATCAGCCCCAGCATTTT. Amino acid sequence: CASRFDSLGSNQPQHF.